Reported below is one TCR beta chain. No antigen is known for it. No per-base quality is available; no much larger clone lies one base away. The sample carries other DNA sequences with the same CDR3. The V end loses 6 bases and the J end loses 4 bases, and a stretch of 7 bases separates them. Reading from cysteine to phenylalanine, the CDR3 counts 12 amino acids. Just the 36-base CDR3 DNA is kept, in frame starting at base 1. The germline V gene encodes CDR1 LNHDA and CDR2 SQIVND (reference sequence). These data belong to a study of shared clonotypes between healthy human individuals (dated by TCRdb to 2020 to 2021). For context, the study as a whole: The cohort included three men and a couple of women between 18 and 49 years of age. Per donor, three plates each were used for CD4 naive and CD4 memory, two for CD8 naive, and one for CD8 memory. To estimate repertoire size and how much clonotype sharing occurs between individuals, the study deeply sequenced the blood TCR repertoires of five or six healthy adults. Different laboratories and diverse techniques were used to prepare libraries and sequence TCR repertoires, to increase sequencing depth and limit assay-specific biases. Each donor's leukapheresis produced roughly between about 0.9 and 9.5 billion PBMCs. Overall study outcomes, separate from this receptor: Clonotypes shared by all four sorted-subset donors showed higher generation probabilities than non-shared clonotypes. Rarefaction of sorted-subset datasets indicated incomplete sequencing despite the large sequencing depth. Only blood was sampled, and tissue TCR repertoires likely differ from those in blood. Sharing across a few donors was observed for approximately 5% of naive CD4, 3.5% of naive CD8, around 2.5% of memory CD4, and about 0.39% of memory CD8 clonotypes. Estimated clonotype richness was generally larger for naive than for memory subsets. The genetic and exposure-history diversity represented was limited by the small number of donors. Based on pairwise subsampling, the degree of clonotype sharing among donors was expected to be affected by sequencing depth.

TCR CDR3 regions were amplified from genomic DNA by multiplex PCR using the deep immunoSEQ assay. Extracted genomic DNA from each cell subset was distributed evenly across all wells of several immunoSEQ 96-well plates, and each plate was treated as a replicate. For sorted subsets, 200 ng of genomic DNA, equivalent to roughly 30,000 T cell genomes, went into each replicate PCR. Purified libraries were quantified with a Qubit 3.0 fluorometer, sized on a Bioanalyzer 2100, and re-quantified with the KAPA Library Quantification kit. A separate single-read 150-cycle Illumina NextSeq 550 flow cell was used to sequence each immunoSEQ 96-well plate. In the original analysis: The immunoSEQ output contained only junctional sequences without quality scores, so filtering could not match that applied to full-length reads. To assign V/J genes and CDR3, sequences were annotated using PyIR, a Python wrapper for IgBLAST v1.9, with IMGT germline references. Any read was removed if the V/J assignment was weak (E-value above 1e-6), the CDR3 was missing, or the read contained stop codons, out-of-frame junctions, or ambiguous translated residues. V3J clonotypes were defined as sequences sharing an identical inferred V gene, J gene, and CDR3 amino acid sequence. To compute the percentage overlap between repertoires, the number of shared unique clonotypes was divided by the size of the smaller repertoire. RTK rarefaction, the Chao1 estimator, and Recon v2.1 estimates of unobserved clonotypes were used to assess repertoire richness. OLGA was used to compute generation probabilities for all TCRbeta clonotypes that the gDNA method yielded from several donors. TCRdb retrieved this table from immuneACCESS and kept in-frame rearrangements only. Not all clones are present; in checked studies, unresolved V genes account for under half, and no reason is known for the remainder. D and trimming were read from the DNA, whereas the V and J calls and clone size are those reported in that table. The sample table lists over a million clones, roughly 96% of them with a count of one. The ten top clones hold approximately 1.1% of the sample.

Donors were healthy HIV-negative adults with no recently reported acute infections or vaccinations. Every donor was a Caucasian adult residing in Nashville, Tennessee, USA. CD4+ T cells were enriched by magnetic negative selection; naive cells were then positively selected on CD45RA, and the negative fraction formed the memory subset. Blood was collected by leukapheresis, and PBMCs were isolated by Ficoll-Histopaque density gradient centrifugation and then cryopreserved in liquid nitrogen vapor phase. Analytical flow cytometry was used to check the purity and quantity of each magnetically sorted T cell population. Each sorted fraction had its genomic DNA isolated and then quantified by UV absorbance on a Nanodrop 2000c.

The clonotype originates from a man younger than 40 in good health. The chain was built from TRBV19 and TRBJ1-3, with the D gene too uncertain to name. Material for sequencing was naive CD4+ T cells sorted from blood. The cell subset or site label on this specimen signifies: CD45RA+ positively selected. This receptor has the CDR3 CASSLLGNTIYF. Read as DNA, the sequence is TGTGCCAGTAGCCTCCTCGGAAACACCATATATTTT.